This T cell receptor (beta chain) was retrieved from a study of T cells in Graves' hyperthyroidism and ophthalmopathy. General study results and limits: Researchers report that a 13 V-J model separated ophthalmopathy from stable hyperthyroidism.

The study enrolled patients aged 18 to 65 with newly diagnosed hyperthyroidism of under 2 months' duration. RNA transcripts yielded amplified TCR beta CDR3 regions. The primer set for the first-round RT-PCR of the TCR CDR3 was HTBI. TCRdb reprocessed the multiplex PCR reads via MiXCR and lists one record per CDR3 protein. Of roughly 500,000 distinct CDR3 sequences listed, 11% to 15% are singletons. This clonotype showed up many times. What it binds is not known. The V gene lost 1 base and the J gene lost 5 bases, with 7 bases spanning the gap. Germline V gene sequence: CDR1 DFQATT, CDR2 SNEGSKA (reference sequence). CDR3 size: 12 residues.

This receptor was identified in a woman in her 30s with Graves' hyperthyroidism that later progressed to Graves' ophthalmopathy. The specimen sequenced was blood. The V call is TRBV20-1, the J call TRBJ2-3; D is unclear. CDR3 in DNA: TGCAGTGCTAGAGCAGGCCTAGATACGCAGTATTTT. Amino acids: CSARAGLDTQYF.